Below, 5 T cell receptor beta chains from the same sample are listed, as sequenced in a study of blood T cell repertoires in COVID-19. Clones were read by immunoSEQ multiplex PCR, and TCRdb kept only the in-frame ones, dropping some. Of 50,000 or so clones in the sample, 85% to 90% were seen once. The specimen was peripheral blood. These receptors were collected from a man of 80 years or more with acute or convalescent COVID-19.

In its sample, this clone was seen once. The J gene is TRBJ2-2, the V gene TRBV5-6; 8 bases line up with TRBD1. Per the germline V gene, CDR1 is SGHDT and CDR2 is YYEEEE. The CDR3 is 15 residues long. V was pared by 2 bases and J by 3 bases, with 3 bases of the junction left unmatched. The CDR3 reads CASSLVDRDTGELFF. In DNA, the CDR3 is TGTGCCAGCAGCTTAGTGGACAGGGACACCGGGGAGCTGTTTTTT.

The chain recombines TRBV6-1 with TRBJ2-5, with D unclear. The germline V and J ends were trimmed by 2 bases and 5 bases, with 9 bases remaining between them. Germline V CDR1 and CDR2: MNHNS, SASEGT. The CDR3 runs to 13 residues. CDR3 sequence: CASSENRRETQYF. The CDR3 bases are TGTGCCAGCAGTGAAAACAGACGGGAGACCCAGTACTTC.

V and J are TRBV19 and TRBJ1-2; the match to TRBD1 covers 10 bases. The CDR3 has 15 amino acids. CDR1 is LNHDA, CDR2 SQIVND, per germline (reference sequence). The ends lost 6 bases at V and 1 base at J; junction bases unmatched: 5. The CDR3 protein is CASSLWTGGNYGYTF. In nucleotides, the CDR3 is TGTGCCAGTAGCCTCTGGACAGGGGGTAACTATGGCTACACCTTC.

This chain connects TRBV3-1 (or the pseudogene TRBV3-2) to TRBJ1-6; D call uncertain. The V and J ends lost 2 bases and 4 bases respectively, with 6 bases between them. The CDR3 totals 14 residues. CDR1 LGHDT and CDR2 YNNKEL come from the germline V gene (reference sequence). The CDR3 sequence is CASSQRDYNSPLHF. The CDR3 bases are TGTGCCAGCAGCCAACGGGATTATAATTCACCCCTCCACTTT.

CDR3 nucleotides: TGTGCCAGCATGAGATCTAATGAAAAACTGTTTTTT. Its protein product is CASMRSNEKLFF. J is TRBJ1-4 and V is TRBV6-5; D not certain. Germline V gives CDR1 MNHEY, CDR2 SVGAGI. V was clipped by 7 bases and J by 3 bases, with 6 bases between them. The CDR3 spans 12 residues.